This T cell receptor beta chain is from a study of blood T cell repertoires in COVID-19. The CDR3 contains 16 residues. V lost 0 bases to trimming and J lost 7 bases; unmatched junction nucleotides: 3. Germline-derived CDR1 and CDR2 are MNHEY and SMNVEV (reference sequence). The assay was immunoSEQ multiplex PCR, and TCRdb's table has in-frame clones only and misses some. The table lists approximately 210,000 clones, about nine tenths of them singletons. This clone was counted once. The chain joins TRBV27 to TRBJ2-1; 13 bases agree with TRBD2. The source material was peripheral blood. The sequence was obtained from a man aged 45 to 65 with COVID-19, enrolled during active disease. Here the CDR3 DNA reads TGTGCCAGCAGTTTATCTCCGGGACTAGCGGGAAATGAGCAGTTCTTC. Translating it yields CASSLSPGLAGNEQFF.